Each of the 17 T cell receptor beta chains below was sequenced from the same sample in a study of Graves' ophthalmopathy and Graves' hyperthyroidism. TCR beta CDR3 regions were amplified from RNA transcripts. HTBI primers served in a first-round RT-PCR, which a second-round multiplex PCR followed. MiXCR was run by TCRdb on the multiplex PCR reads, yielding one entry per CDR3 protein. The table includes under 200,000 distinct CDR3 sequences, more than 30% detected once. Sequences were obtained from peripheral blood. The origin of the receptors is a woman between 40 and 50 years old with Graves' ophthalmopathy.

In its sample, this clonotype was seen many times. The V call is TRBV19, the J call TRBJ1-5; 7 bases fit TRBD1. Per the germline V gene, CDR1 is LNHDA and CDR2 is SQIVND (reference sequence). Germline trimming cut 9 bases from V and 6 bases from J; bases unmatched to any gene: 23. This CDR3 region has 18 residues. Here the CDR3 DNA reads TGTGCCAGCGCACGCGATCAGACCGGGACAGTCTTTTTTCAGCCCCAGCATTTT. Its translation is CASARDQTGTVFFQPQHF.

This chain joins TRBV6-2 or TRBV6-3 and TRBJ2-5, with D hard to call. Germline V gene sequence: CDR1 MNHEY, CDR2 SVGEGT. This CDR3 comprises 13 residues. Trimming cost V 5 bases and J 4 bases, with 11 bases left between them. CDR3 bases: TGTGCCAGCAGTGTTAGGACCAGAGAGACCCAGTACTTC. Its translation: CASSVRTRETQYF.

This clonotype was counted ten times or more. The V and J genes are TRBV6-2 or TRBV6-3 and TRBJ2-7; unclear D gene. With 6 bases removed from V and 0 bases from J, the gap between germline ends came to 6 bases. The length of the CDR3 is 12 residues. Germline V CDR1 and CDR2: MNHEY, SVGEGT. The CDR3 DNA reads as TGTGCCAGCAGGGCAGTCTCCTACGAGCAGTACTTC. Residues: CASRAVSYEQYF.

This clonotype was detected many times. This chain joins TRBV28 and TRBJ1-1; tentative D call: TRBD1 (5 bases). Per the germline V gene, CDR1 is MDHEN and CDR2 is SYDVKM. Trimming cost V 3 bases and J 10 bases, with 15 bases left between them. The CDR3 is 13 residues long. CDR3 loop: CASSFKDIPIAFF. Written as DNA, the CDR3 is TGTGCCAGCAGTTTTAAGGACATTCCAATAGCTTTCTTT.

The rearrangement joins TRBV5-1 to TRBJ1-3, with 7 bases matching TRBD1. Per germline, CDR1 SGHRS and CDR2 YFSETQ. J was trimmed by 0 bases and V by 4 bases; bases with no gene match: 10. CDR3 length: 17 amino acids. CDR3 sequence reads: CASSVNGQDRSGNTIYF. The CDR3, as DNA: TGCGCCAGCAGCGTAAACGGACAGGACCGCTCTGGAAACACCATATATTTT.

Many counts were recorded for this clonotype. V is TRBV6-2 or TRBV6-3 and J is TRBJ1-2, with D possibly TRBD1 on 6 matching bases. CDR3 length: 14 amino acids. The V end was cut by 6 bases, the J end by 4 bases, with 15 bases between. Germline V gene data show CDR1 as MNHEY and CDR2 as SVGEGT. DNA for the CDR3: TGTGCCAGCAGACCCCCAGGGGCCTCCTATGGCTACACCTTC. Protein: CASRPPGASYGYTF.

This clonotype occurred a few times. This chain joins TRBV15 and TRBJ1-1, with a weak D call TRBD1 (6 bases). The CDR3 is made up of 18 amino acids. In germline, CDR1 is LNHNV, CDR2 YYDKDF (reference sequence). V was cut by 0 bases and J by 5 bases, with 22 bases left in between. The CDR3 region is CATSRDLARGRVRTEAFF. The CDR3 DNA is TGTGCCACCAGCAGAGATCTTGCCAGGGGCAGGGTTAGGACTGAAGCTTTCTTT. Looking up the rest from reference TRBV15 and TRBJ1-1 gives the full variable domain: DAMVIQNPRYQVTQFGKPVTLSCSQTLNHNVMYWYQQKSSQAPKLLFHYYDKDFNNEADTPDNFQSRRPNTSFCFLDIRSPGLGDTAMYLCATSRDLARGRVRTEAFFGQGTRLTVV.

This clonotype came up many times. The chain has TRBV6-5 and TRBJ1-1, with D unresolved. The CDR3 runs to 12 residues. V lost 4 bases, J lost 0 bases, and 3 bases lay in between. Germline loops: CDR1 MNHEY, CDR2 SVGAGI. This chain's CDR3 is CASSSMNTEAFF. The CDR3 DNA is TGTGCCAGCAGTTCCATGAACACTGAAGCTTTCTTT.

The chain joins TRBV6-2 or TRBV6-3 to TRBJ2-5; TRBD2 agrees at 7 bases. CDR1 and CDR2 from the germline V gene are MNHEY and SVGEGT. CDR3 length equals 16 residues. V lost 5 bases, J lost 1 base, and 10 bases stayed unmatched. The CDR3 sequence: CASSGSGLLRQETQYF. CDR3 nucleotide sequence: TGTGCCAGCAGTGGGTCGGGACTACTCCGCCAAGAGACCCAGTACTTC.

This clonotype was observed a handful of times. V usage is TRBV2 and J usage is TRBJ1-5; D is unclear. The germline CDR1 and CDR2 sequences are SNHLY and FYNNEI. The germline V and J ends were trimmed by 6 bases and 3 bases, with 9 bases remaining between them. The CDR3 spans 13 residues. CDR3 DNA: TGTGCCAGCAGCTCCCAGGCCAATCAGCCCCAGCATTTT. Translating it yields CASSSQANQPQHF.

This clonotype was seen ten or more times. The V gene is TRBV12-3 or TRBV12-4, the J gene TRBJ2-7; no clear D. V was clipped by 8 bases and J by 6 bases, with 11 bases between them. The CDR3 loop spans 11 amino acids. The CDR3 region has the DNA TGTGCCAGCGGCTTCTTCACCGAGCAGTACTTC. Its protein is CASGFFTEQYF.

This clonotype was observed many times. V usage is TRBV12-3 or TRBV12-4 and J usage is TRBJ2-5, with 10 bases identical to TRBD1. This CDR3 comprises 15 residues. Trimming at V came to 5 bases and at J to 5 bases, leaving 8 bases not matched to a gene. The CDR3 protein is CASSEGQGRRETQYF. The DNA for the CDR3 is TGTGCCAGCAGTGAGGGACAGGGGCGTAGGGAGACCCAGTACTTC.

This chain joins TRBV7-2 and TRBJ2-5; maybe TRBD2 (5 bases). With 5 bases removed from V and 3 bases from J, the gap between germline ends came to 19 bases. The germline gives CDR1 SGHTA, CDR2 FQGNSA. This CDR3 region has 16 residues. CDR3 coding DNA: TGTGCCAGCAGCGCGCACTCCACCGGGAACAAAGAGACCCAGTACTTC. Translating gives CASSAHSTGNKETQYF.

J is TRBJ1-1 and V is TRBV28; tentative D call: TRBD1 (5 bases). V dropped 7 bases and J dropped 10 bases, with 25 bases sitting between them. CDR1 and CDR2 from the germline V gene are MDHEN and SYDVKM. CDR3 length: 15 residues. The DNA for the CDR3 is TGTGCCAGCACCAACATAAACCCGATACAGGACGGAGCTTTCTTT. This encodes CASTNINPIQDGAFF. The full variable domain, completed using reference TRBV28 and TRBJ1-1, is DVKVTQSSRYLVKRTGEKVFLECVQDMDHENMFWYRQDPGLGLRLIYFSYDVKMKEKGDIPEGYSVSREKKERFSLILESASTNQTSMYLCASTNINPIQDGAFFGQGTRLTVV.

V usage is TRBV29-1 and J usage is TRBJ2-5, with TRBD2 matching over 7 bases. CDR1 and CDR2 (germline): SQVTM, ANQGSEA. This CDR3 has 13 residues. The junction had 5 bases not matched to a gene; V was cut back by 5 bases and J by 2 bases. The CDR3 bases are TGCAGCGTTAATGGGGGAGGGCAAGAGACCCAGTACTTC. Protein: CSVNGGGQETQYF. Variable domain in full (rest from reference TRBV29-1 and TRBJ2-5): SAVISQKPSRDICQRGTSLTIQCQVDSQVTMMFWYRQQPGQSLTLIATANQGSEATYESGFVIDKFPISRPNLTFSTLTVSNMSPEDSSIYLCSVNGGGQETQYFGPGTRLLVL.

This clonotype was observed at least ten times. One end of the junction varies from germline; a read error may be responsible. J is TRBJ1-1 and V is TRBV5-1; tentative D call: TRBD1 (5 bases). CDR3 size: 16 residues. CDR1 and CDR2 (germline): SGHRS, YFSETQ. CDR3 sequence (DNA): TGCGCCCGCAGCCTCTTCCAGCAGGGTATGCGGGCTGAAGCTTTCTTT. The encoded protein is CARSLFQQGMRAEAFF.

The chain couples TRBV15 to TRBJ2-7, with D perhaps TRBD1 (6 bases). V lost 1 base to trimming and J lost 5 bases, with 12 bases between them. This CDR3 is 14 amino acids long. Germline V CDR1 and CDR2: LNHNV, YYDKDF (reference sequence). The CDR3 region is CATSRGRGRNEQYF. CDR3 coding DNA: TGTGCCACCAGCAGAGGCAGGGGCAGAAACGAGCAGTACTTC.